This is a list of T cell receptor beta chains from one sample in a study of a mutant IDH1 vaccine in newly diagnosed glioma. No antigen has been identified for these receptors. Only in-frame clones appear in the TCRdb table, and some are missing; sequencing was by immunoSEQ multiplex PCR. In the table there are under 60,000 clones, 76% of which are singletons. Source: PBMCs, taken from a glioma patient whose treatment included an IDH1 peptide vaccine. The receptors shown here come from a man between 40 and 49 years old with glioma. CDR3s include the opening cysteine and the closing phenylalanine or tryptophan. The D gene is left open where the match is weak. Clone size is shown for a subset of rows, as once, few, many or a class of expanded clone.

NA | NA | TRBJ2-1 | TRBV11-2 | TGTGCCAGCAGCTCTCTAGCGAGGGAACAGCGTGAGCAGTTCTTC | CASSSLAREQREQFF
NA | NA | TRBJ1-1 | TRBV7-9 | TGTGCCAGCAGCTTAGCGGAGGGGTTTGAAGCTTTCTTT | CASSLAEGFEAFF
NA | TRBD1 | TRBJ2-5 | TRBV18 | TGTGCCAGCTCCCCGGGACAGGGCCAAGAGACCCAGTACTTC | CASSPGQGQETQYF
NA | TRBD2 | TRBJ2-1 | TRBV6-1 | TGTGCCAGCCGACTAGCGGGTATCCTCAATGAGCAGTTCTTC | CASRLAGILNEQFF
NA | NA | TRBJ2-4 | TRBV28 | TGTGCCAGCAGTTTAGTGGCCAGTCAAGCCAAAAACATTCAGTACTTC | CASSLVASQAKNIQYF
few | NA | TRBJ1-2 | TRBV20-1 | TGCAGTGCTAGCCCCGGGGCTGGCTACACCTTC | CSASPGAGYTF
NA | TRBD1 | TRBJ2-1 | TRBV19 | TGTGCCAGTAGTAGAGAGGGACAGACCAATGAGCAGTTCTTC | CASSREGQTNEQFF
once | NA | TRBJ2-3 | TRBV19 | TGTGCCAGTAAACCCAATTCCCAATTAACAGATACGCAGTATTTT | CASKPNSQLTDTQYF
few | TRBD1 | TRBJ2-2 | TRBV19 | TGTGCCAGTAGTCTGAGGAGGCACAGGGGCACCGGGGAGCTGTTTTTT | CASSLRRHRGTGELFF
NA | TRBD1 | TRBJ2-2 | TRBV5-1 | TGCGCCAGCAAATTGGGACAGGGCCTCACCGGGGAGCTGTTTTTT | CASKLGQGLTGELFF
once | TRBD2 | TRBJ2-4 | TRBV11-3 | TGTGCCAGCAGCTGGAGCGGGAGGGCTAGAAACATTCAGTACTTC | CASSWSGRARNIQYF
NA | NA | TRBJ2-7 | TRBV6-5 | TGTGCCAGCAGTTCAAATCGCGAGCAGTACTTC | CASSSNREQYF
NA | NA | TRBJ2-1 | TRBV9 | TGTGCCAGCAGCGTAGACGGGATCTCCTACAATGAGCAGTTCTTC | CASSVDGISYNEQFF